A selection of T cell receptor beta chains follows, all from one sample in a study of T cell repertoires in cytomegalovirus infection. TCRdb processed the reads anew with MiXCR; each CDR3 protein has one entry. The profile shows just over 300,000 distinct CDR3 sequences, roughly a sixth of them singletons. Input material: PBMCs. These receptors were collected from a human donor in good health (CMV status not recorded). Some clones in this sample may be carry-over from other donors' samples. CDR3s include the opening cysteine and the closing phenylalanine or tryptophan. The D gene is left open where the match is weak. Expanded clones are given a class, and other clones once, few, many or no size at all.

TRBJ2-1 | - | TRBV12-3/TRBV12-4 | TRBD1 | TGTGCCAGCATTATTGGACAGGGGAACAATGAGCAGTTCTTC | CASIIGQGNNEQFF
TRBJ1-3 | few | TRBV20-1 | TRBD1 | TGCAGTGCGAGGGTAGGGACAGCATACTCTGGAAACACCATATATTTT | CSARVGTAYSGNTIYF
TRBJ2-7 | - | TRBV5-1 | - | TGCGCCAGCAGCTCCGGGTTTATGGTTGACGAGCAGTACTTC | CASSSGFMVDEQYF
TRBJ2-1 | few | TRBV20-1 | TRBD1 | TGCAGTGCTCCATCCGGGACAGGGGGCGTTTCTTCCCATGAGCAGTTCTTC | CSAPSGTGGVSSHEQFF
TRBJ2-1 | - | TRBV2 | - | TGTGCCAGCACCCGACGGAGCTCCTACAATGAGCAGTTCTTC | CASTRRSSYNEQFF
TRBJ1-2 | few | TRBV28 | - | TGTGCCAGCAGTTTAAGCGCCAGGGGTGGCTATGGCTACACCTTC | CASSLSARGGYGYTF
TRBJ2-1 | - | TRBV18 | - | TGTGCCAGCTCACCTTACCGGGACAATGAGCAGTTCTTC | CASSPYRDNEQFF
TRBJ2-7 | many | TRBV7-2 | - | TGTGCCAGCAGCTTTTCGTGGGGAGGATCCTACGAGCAGTACTTC | CASSFSWGGSYEQYF
TRBJ1-2 | many | TRBV28 | - | TGTGCCAGCAGTACAGTTTACTATGGCTACACCTTC | CASSTVYYGYTF
TRBJ1-6 | many | TRBV7-9 | - | TGTGCCAGCAGCGCCGGACAGACGAGCTCCTATAATTCACCCCTCCACTTT | CASSAGQTSSYNSPLHF
TRBJ2-5 | few | TRBV4-1 | TRBD2 | TGCGCCAGCAGCCATGGACTAGAAGAGACCCAGTACTTC | CASSHGLEETQYF
TRBJ2-7 | few | TRBV28 | TRBD1 | TGTGCCAGCACTCCCCACGGGACAGGGGATGTGTACTTC | CASTPHGTGDVYF
TRBJ1-2 | few | TRBV9 | TRBD1 | TGTGCCAGCAGCGGTATGGCGGGGCTCCCGGGACAGGGGGATGGCTACACCTTC | CASSGMAGLPGQGDGYTF
TRBJ2-1 | many | TRBV7-9 | - | TGTGCCAGCAGCTTGGACAGTAACAATGAGCAGTTCTTC | CASSLDSNNEQFF
TRBJ2-1 | - | TRBV24-1 | - | TGTGCCACCAGTGAACCCCCTAGGGGTGAGCAGTTCTTC | CATSEPPRGEQFF
TRBJ1-5 | - | TRBV6-2/TRBV6-3 | - | TGTGCCAGCACGGCGGGGAATAGCAATCAGCCCCAGCATTTT | CASTAGNSNQPQHF
TRBJ1-1 | - | TRBV4-1 | - | TGCGCCAGCAGCCAAGTCCACCAATCAACCGCTGAAGCTTTCTTT | CASSQVHQSTAEAFF
TRBJ1-2 | few | TRBV4-1 | - | TGCGCCAGCAGCCAAGATTTCCGCAGGGACTATGGCTACACCTTC | CASSQDFRRDYGYTF
TRBJ2-5 | many | TRBV4-1 | TRBD2 | TGCGCCAGCAGCCAAGAATCCGGACTAGCGGGGTGGGGACAAGAGACCCAGTACTTC | CASSQESGLAGWGQETQYF
TRBJ2-2 | many | TRBV7-2 | - | TGTGCCAGCAGTTCTCGTGCCGCCGGGGAGCTGTTTTTT | CASSSRAAGELFF
TRBJ2-1 | many | TRBV7-7 | - | TGTGCTAGCAGTCCCGGCACTGGGGTGGTGAATGAGCAGTTCTTC | CASSPGTGVVNEQFF
TRBJ2-7 | - | TRBV24-1 | TRBD1 | TGTGCCACCAGTGATCGACAGGGTGGCTACGAGCAGTACTTC | CATSDRQGGYEQYF
TRBJ2-7 | many | TRBV28 | - | TGTGCCAGCAGTTCCCCGCAGAGCTCCTACGAGCAGTACTTC | CASSSPQSSYEQYF
TRBJ2-1 | many | TRBV7-2 | TRBD1 | TGTGCCAGCAGCTTAAAGCTCGGACAGGCAGGTGAGCAGTTCTTC | CASSLKLGQAGEQFF
TRBJ1-5 | - | TRBV24-1 | - | TGTGCCACCTCGTGGGGGGAGCAGCCCCAGCATTTT | CATSWGEQPQHF
TRBJ2-7 | many | TRBV7-2 | - | TGTGCCAGCAGCTTAGGCGGCAGGGTAGGCGAGCAGTACTTC | CASSLGGRVGEQYF
TRBJ2-6 | many | TRBV18 | - | TGTGCCAGCTCACCACAGACTGGGGCCAACGTCCTGACTTTC | CASSPQTGANVLTF
TRBJ1-6 | - | TRBV5-6 | - | TGTGCCAGCAGTGATCGGCGGGATTCACCCCTCCACTTT | CASSDRRDSPLHF
TRBJ1-2 | many | TRBV12-3/TRBV12-4 | - | TGTGCCAGCACCACCCCAACGGGGCCGCCCTGGGGTGCGGGCGGCTACACCTTC | CASTTPTGPPWGAGGYTF
TRBJ2-7 | many | TRBV7-8 | - | TGTGCCAGCAGCTTAGGAAGGACGTTCAGCTCCTACGAGCAGTACTTC | CASSLGRTFSSYEQYF
TRBJ2-3 | many | TRBV7-2 | TRBD1 | TGTGCCAGCCGGAACATGGCAGTTCCAGGGGGTACGCAGTATTTT | CASRNMAVPGGTQYF
TRBJ1-5 | few | TRBV24-1 | TRBD1 | TGTGCCGCCTCAAACAGGGGCGGAGGGCCCCAGCATTTT | CAASNRGGGPQHF
TRBJ2-2 | - | TRBV4-1 | - | TGCGCCAGCAGCCTCCCCAGCGCGCTCGGGGAGCTGTTTTTT | CASSLPSALGELFF
TRBJ1-4 | few | TRBV7-9 | - | TGTGCCAGCAGCCTATCGGTCTCTAATGAAAAACTGTTTTTT | CASSLSVSNEKLFF
TRBJ2-1 | many | TRBV7-4 | TRBD2 | TGTGCCAGCAGGTCTCCGACTAGCGGAGACAATGAGCAGTTCTTC | CASRSPTSGDNEQFF
TRBJ2-5 | - | TRBV12-3/TRBV12-4 | TRBD1 | TGTGCCAGCAGTACCGGGGACAGGGAGACCCAGTACTTC | CASSTGDRETQYF
TRBJ1-1 | few | TRBV5-3 | TRBD1 | TGTGCCAGAACCGGGACAGGAATAACTGAAGCTTTCTTT | CARTGTGITEAFF
TRBJ1-1 | few | TRBV20-1 | - | TGCAGTGCTAGAACGTCAGCCAGTGAAGCTTTCTTT | CSARTSASEAFF
TRBJ1-4 | - | TRBV28 | - | TGTGCCAGCAGTTCCAGGCCTAATGAAAAACTGTTTTTT | CASSSRPNEKLFF
TRBJ2-1 | few | TRBV7-4 | TRBD2 | TGTGCCAGCAGCGCAAGCGGGGGGACAATGAAGCAGTTCTTC | CASSASGGTMKQFF
TRBJ2-2 | - | TRBV11-2 | TRBD2 | TGTGCCAGCAGCTTAGTCCTCGGGGGGGGTCCAAACACCGGGGAGCTGTTTTTT | CASSLVLGGGPNTGELFF
TRBJ1-1 | - | TRBV28 | TRBD1 | TGTGCCAGCAGATGGACAGGGACTGAAGCTTTCTTT | CASRWTGTEAFF
TRBJ2-1 | few | TRBV19 | - | TGTGCCAGGGTTGCCCGGAGCTCCTACAATGAGCAGTTCTTC | CARVARSSYNEQFF
TRBJ2-3 | many | TRBV7-2 | TRBD2 | TGTGCCAGCAGCCCGGGGGGGCTCTGGGATACGCAGTATTTT | CASSPGGLWDTQYF
TRBJ2-6 | few | TRBV7-9 | - | TGTGCCAGCAGCTTAGCGAGTACGGGGGTCCCTGGGGCCAACGTCCTGACTTTC | CASSLASTGVPGANVLTF
TRBJ2-3 | - | TRBV10-3 | - | TGTGCCATCAGGGGGGACGGCACAGATACGCAGTATTTT | CAIRGDGTDTQYF
TRBJ2-1 | many | TRBV7-9 | - | TGTGCCAGCAGCTACGGGGAGGCTAATGAGCAGTTCTTC | CASSYGEANEQFF
TRBJ1-6 | many | TRBV28 | TRBD1 | TGTGCCAGCAGTCTGGGACAGGGTCCACCCCTCCACTTT | CASSLGQGPPLHF
TRBJ2-3 | many | TRBV27 | TRBD1 | TGTGCCAGCAGCGACCCGGGACAGGGCGCAGATACGCAGTATTTT | CASSDPGQGADTQYF
TRBJ2-7 | few | TRBV23-1 | TRBD1 | TGCGCCAGCAGTCAATCGACAGGGAATACGTACGAGCAGTACTTC | CASSQSTGNTYEQYF
TRBJ1-1 | many | TRBV18 | - | TGTGCCAGCAGCTCAGGGGCGAACACTGAAGCTTTCTTT | CASSSGANTEAFF
TRBJ2-1 | - | TRBV2 | - | TGTGCCAGCAGTGAAAGCATGGAGGGATTGGGGAAAAATGAGCAGTTCTTC | CASSESMEGLGKNEQFF